The present TCR beta chain was sequenced within a study of tumor-infiltrating lymphocytes in oesophageal squamous cell carcinoma. Using its own MiXCR run on the PCR reads, TCRdb lists one record per CDR3 protein. The sample yields 9,500 to 15,000 distinct CDR3 sequences, 55% to 70% seen once. V was pared by 5 bases and J by 4 bases, with 13 bases between. Germline CDR1 and CDR2: MNHEY and SVGAGI. The CDR3 contains 14 residues. The chain combines TRBV6-5 with TRBJ2-3; D is possibly TRBD1 (5 bases). The sample comprised esophageal tumor tissue. This TCR was recovered from a female donor with esophageal squamous cell carcinoma. CDR3 loop: CASSVQGAADTQYF. The DNA of the CDR3 is TGTGCCAGCAGTGTCCAGGGTGCGGCAGATACGCAGTATTTT.